The T cell receptor (beta chain) described here comes from a study of metastatic and nonmetastatic thyroid tumors (dated by TCRdb to about 2020). Turning to the overall study: Repertoires from peripheral blood and from tumor or nodule tissue samples of malignant and benign thyroid patients were compared. Findings and caveats that apply to the study as a whole: In both blood and tumor samples, malignant tumors were reported to have significantly higher TCR beta diversity than benign nodules.

None of the patients had been given any treatment before thyroid surgery. Using T-cell receptor beta sequencing, the study looked back at clinical samples from patients collected from the early 2010s to the late 2010s. Libraries were prepared through PCR. Sequencing relied on an Illumina HiSeq 4000. High-throughput sequencing was used to profile the TCR beta-chain CDR3 region of each patient. The authors' pipeline ran thus. CDR3 differences across clinicopathological groups were used to build a classifier for discriminating distant-metastatic papillary thyroid cancer patients. The Shannon index was used to measure repertoire diversity, and the Morisita-Horn index was used to measure how similar tumor and blood repertoires were. The public sequencing data were trimmed at Q25 with fastp and processed into clonotypes with MiXCR by TCRdb, which kept only in-frame beta chains. The V and J calls, along with clone size, are taken from TCRdb and not from the paper's own processing. The sample profile shows about 18,000 clones; under 30% of them were found once. Under 30% of the sample lies in the top ten.

As concerns this clone: Its antigen is still unknown. The junction and the germline gene differ at one end; a read error may be behind it.

From the cysteine up to the phenylalanine, the CDR3 has a length of 14 residues. Just the 42-base CDR3 DNA is kept, in frame starting at base 1. From the germline V gene, CDR1 is SGHRS and CDR2 is YFSETQ. In this chain, TRBV5-1 is recombined with TRBJ2-7, with a tentative D call of TRBD1 or TRBD2, each matching 5 bases. The sample taken for sequencing was tumor tissue. The clonotype was recovered from a male donor with papillary thyroid cancer or a benign thyroid nodule (not recorded which). Some clones in this sample may be carry-over from other donors' samples. The CDR3 in this case is CASSLGGSGNEQSF. The DNA sequence is TGCGCCAGCAGCTTGGGGGGGTCCGGGAACGAGCAGTCCTTC.